Listed below are T cell receptor beta chains from one sample, sequenced in a study of CD8+CD57+ T cells in acquired aplastic anemia. Each CDR3 protein is one row after TCRdb ran MiXCR on the reads. The sample shows around 430,000 distinct CDR3 sequences, about a third of them seen only once. The sequenced sample consisted of sorted CD4+, CD8+, or CD8+CD57+ T cells (not recorded which) from PBMCs. The receptors were gathered from a human donor with aplastic anemia. Both conserved end residues are part of each CDR3. D genes are given only for firm matches. Expanded clones get a size class; other rows say once, few or many, or leave the size out.

d_call clone_size cdr3_length j_call v_call cdr3_aa cdr3_nt
- - 14 TRBJ1-4 TRBV25-1 CASSPTATNEKLFF TGTGCCAGCTCACCAACCGCAACTAATGAAAAACTGTTTTTT
TRBD1 many 15 TRBJ1-5 TRBV25-1 CASSPGTGGSGLQHF TGTGCCAGCAGCCCCGGGACAGGGGGCTCCGGTCTCCAGCATTTT
- - 13 TRBJ2-1 TRBV5-1 CASSFDRQGEQFF TGCGCCAGCAGCTTTGACAGGCAGGGTGAGCAGTTCTTC
- many 13 TRBJ2-7 TRBV12-3/TRBV12-4 CASSLVEFYEQYF TGTGCCAGCAGTTTAGTCGAGTTCTACGAGCAGTACTTC
TRBD1 many 15 TRBJ1-1 TRBV29-1 CSANLQGIGNTEAFF TGCAGCGCTAATCTACAGGGGATAGGTAACACTGAAGCTTTCTTT
TRBD1 - 16 TRBJ2-7 TRBV11-2 CASSLWDREFTYEQYF TGTGCCAGCAGCCTATGGGACAGGGAGTTTACCTACGAGCAGTACTTC
TRBD1 many 14 TRBJ1-6 TRBV2 CASTQTGENSPLHF TGTGCCAGCACTCAGACAGGGGAGAATTCACCCCTCCACTTT
- few 14 TRBJ1-6 TRBV27 CASSSYGSGSPLHF TGTGCCAGCAGTTCATATGGTAGCGGTTCACCCCTCCACTTT
- - 13 TRBJ1-4 TRBV29-1 CSVEGSGSEKLFF TGCAGCGTTGAGGGATCGGGGTCTGAAAAACTGTTTTTT
TRBD1 - 13 TRBJ1-2 TRBV5-1 CASSFQGAHGYTF TGCGCCAGCAGCTTTCAGGGGGCGCATGGCTACACCTTC
TRBD1 few 15 TRBJ1-2 TRBV13 CASSSGQLRSGGYTF TGTGCCAGCAGCTCGGGACAGTTGAGGAGCGGTGGCTACACCTTC
TRBD1 few 17 TRBJ1-6 TRBV5-6 CASSLGRQGRANSPLHF TGTGCCAGCAGCTTGGGGCGACAGGGTCGGGCTAATTCACCCCTCCACTTT
TRBD1 - 18 TRBJ1-6 TRBV25-1 CASSWTTTGGAVYSPLHF TGTGCCAGCAGTTGGACCACCACAGGGGGCGCGGTTTATTCACCCCTCCACTTT
- many 14 TRBJ1-2 TRBV20-1 CSARAVTDGYGYTF TGCAGTGCTAGAGCGGTGACAGACGGCTATGGCTACACCTTC
TRBD2 few 14 TRBJ2-7 TRBV5-1 CASSPGLATIEQYF TGCGCCAGCAGCCCGGGACTAGCGACTATCGAGCAGTACTTC
- few 14 TRBJ1-3 TRBV7-9 CASSLPMDGNTIYF TGTGCCAGCAGCTTACCCATGGACGGAAACACCATATATTTT
TRBD1 few 16 TRBJ2-5 TRBV13 CASSKPRDRGGETQYF TGTGCCAGCAGCAAGCCCCGGGACAGGGGGGGAGAGACCCAGTACTTC
TRBD1 - 15 TRBJ2-1 TRBV7-8 CASSRTGGSYNEQFF TGTGCCAGCAGCAGAACAGGGGGCTCCTACAATGAGCAGTTCTTC
- - 16 TRBJ2-7 TRBV27 CASSSRGETGRDEQYF TGTGCCAGCAGTTCAAGGGGGGAGACAGGCAGGGACGAGCAGTACTTC
TRBD1 many 13 TRBJ1-6 TRBV19 CASSIDRGSPLHF TGTGCCAGTAGTATTGACAGGGGTTCACCCCTCCACTTT
TRBD2 - 16 TRBJ2-7 TRBV4-3 CASSPDSGGLPYEQYF TGCGCCAGCAGCCCAGATAGCGGGGGCCTGCCCTACGAGCAGTACTTC
- many 13 TRBJ1-1 TRBV25-1 CASSELGGLAAFF TGTGCCAGCAGTGAGCTTGGCGGGCTTGCGGCTTTCTTT
TRBD2 - 17 TRBJ2-3 TRBV5-1 CASSLFTSGGAEDTQYF TGCGCCAGCAGCTTGTTTACTAGCGGGGGGGCCGAAGATACGCAGTATTTT
- - 15 TRBJ1-6 TRBV19 CAWKSRDLGNSPLHF TGTGCCTGGAAGTCTCGGGATTTGGGGAATTCACCCCTCCACTTT
- many 14 TRBJ2-3 TRBV2 CASSGRTDADTQYF TGTGCCAGCAGTGGAAGGACAGATGCAGATACGCAGTATTTT
TRBD1 - 14 TRBJ1-2 TRBV5-4 CASSLAGTGPGYTF TGTGCCAGCAGCTTGGCCGGGACAGGGCCCGGCTACACCTTC
- many 14 TRBJ2-7 TRBV19 CASSISAASGEQYF TGTGCCAGTAGTATTAGTGCGGCTTCGGGTGAGCAGTACTTC
- - 13 TRBJ1-1 TRBV30 CAWSVRTNTEAFF TGTGCCTGGAGTGTACGGACGAACACTGAAGCTTTCTTT
TRBD1 many 13 TRBJ1-2 TRBV7-6 CASSLERDSGYTF TGTGCCAGCAGCTTGGAAAGGGACAGCGGCTACACCTTC
- - 17 TRBJ2-5 TRBV10-2 CASNDRGGGMDWETQYF TGCGCCAGCAATGACAGGGGCGGGGGGATGGACTGGGAGACCCAGTACTTC
TRBD1 many 14 TRBJ2-7 TRBV15 CATSREGQGDEQYF TGTGCCACCAGCAGAGAGGGACAGGGTGACGAGCAGTACTTC